A single sample is the source of the 27 T cell receptor beta chains below, sequenced in a study of T-cell memory formation after mild COVID-19 (dated by TCRdb to 2020 to 2023). To prepare the library, 5' RACE was applied. The run used an Illumina NovaSeq 6000. TCRdb took the public reads, trimmed them with fastp at Q25, ran MiXCR for clone calling and kept in-frame beta chains. When rows share a CDR3 protein, they turn into one entry using the most common DNA and genes. The sample records more than 120,000 distinct CDR3 sequences, roughly 6.3% of which are singletons. The ten largest clones add up to under 2.5% of the sample. Sequenced input: PBMCs or a T cell subset sorted from them (not recorded which). Source of these receptors: an adult woman who had mild COVID-19 (a few samples of this study predate the infection). The sample titles of this study are shuffled in the database, so cell type and time point are left out; the donor was told from shared clones.

The chain links TRBV6-5 to TRBJ2-1, with D unclear. Trimming cost V 2 bases and J 5 bases, with 10 bases left between them. Germline CDR1 reads MNHEY; CDR2 reads SVGAGI. The CDR3 runs 14 residues. CDR3 region: CASSYGPIHNEQFF. CDR3 nucleotides: TGTGCCAGCAGTTACGGGCCTATCCACAATGAGCAGTTCTTC.

This clonotype was counted many times. The genes are TRBV20-1 and TRBJ1-1; D is unclear. The ends were cut back, 0 bases at V and 0 bases at J, with 5 bases in the middle. The CDR3 is made up of 13 amino acids. Germline CDR1 is DFQATT and CDR2 is SNEGSKA (reference sequence). This chain's CDR3 is CSARDVLNTEAFF. The CDR3 nucleotides are TGCAGTGCTAGAGATGTCTTGAACACTGAAGCTTTCTTT.

This clonotype was seen a handful of times. This chain uses TRBV5-1 with TRBJ1-1, with 9 nucleotides matching TRBD1. This CDR3 is built from 17 residues. Germline V CDR1 and CDR2: SGHRS, YFSETQ. The V segment lost 0 bases and the J segment 3 bases; nucleotides outside the gene matches: 9. The CDR3 DNA follows: TGCGCCAGCAGCTTGGTGGACAGGGGTAAAGGGTACACTGAAGCTTTCTTT. Its protein product is CASSLVDRGKGYTEAFF.

The chain has TRBV7-2 and TRBJ2-5; D gene uncertain. The CDR3 is made up of 14 amino acids. V was clipped by 3 bases and J by 5 bases, with 13 bases between them. Germline CDR1 SGHTA, CDR2 FQGNSA. The chain's CDR3 is CASSFGRHRETQYF. DNA of the CDR3: TGTGCCAGCAGCTTCGGACGGCACCGGGAGACCCAGTACTTC.

This clonotype was observed at least ten times. The chain is built from TRBV30 and TRBJ2-3; D remains ambiguous. Per germline, CDR1 GTSNPN and CDR2 SVGIG (reference sequence). The CDR3 is made up of 11 amino acids. The V gene lost 3 bases and the J gene lost 4 bases, with 5 bases spanning the gap. The CDR3, as DNA: TGTGCCTGGAGAATGGCAGATACGCAGTATTTT. This gives the protein CAWRMADTQYF.

This clonotype appeared many times. V usage is TRBV29-1 and J usage is TRBJ1-3; the D is unclear. The V end was cut by 4 bases, the J end by 0 bases, with 7 bases between. The germline CDR1 and CDR2 sequences are SQVTM and ANQGSEA. This CDR3 has 13 residues. The CDR3 here is CSVGTASGNTIYF. The CDR3, as DNA: TGCAGCGTTGGGACGGCCTCTGGAAACACCATATATTTT.

This clonotype was counted only a few times. This rearrangement joins TRBV7-2 to TRBJ1-4; D unclear. The germline V and J ends were trimmed by 1 base and 2 bases, with 8 bases remaining between them. CDR1 and CDR2 from the germline V gene are SGHTA and FQGNSA. This CDR3 is 15 amino acids long. The CDR3 DNA reads TGTGCCAGCAGCTTAGGACGCCAGACTAATGAAAAACTGTTTTTT. This translates into CASSLGRQTNEKLFF.

The chain carries TRBV12-3 or TRBV12-4 and TRBJ1-5; no definite D call. Trimming cost V 3 bases and J 0 bases, with 15 bases left between them. The CDR3 runs 17 residues. The CDR3 region is CASSFGAGYYSNQPQHF. The CDR3 nucleotides read TGTGCCAGCAGTTTTGGAGCAGGTTATTATAGCAATCAGCCCCAGCATTTT.

This clonotype was found many times. In DNA, the CDR3 is TGTGCCAGCAGCACTCAGCAGGGAAGCACTGAAGCTTTCTTT. Translating gives CASSTQQGSTEAFF. This chain uses TRBV12-3 or TRBV12-4 with TRBJ1-1; possibly TRBD1 for D (5 bases). The V gene lost 6 bases and the J gene lost 4 bases, with 15 bases spanning the gap. The CDR3 has 14 residues.

This clonotype occurred many times. The chain has TRBV12-3 or TRBV12-4 and TRBJ2-3; 8 nucleotides align to TRBD1. CDR3 length equals 12 residues. V dropped 5 bases and J dropped 14; count of bases not matched to a gene: 9. DNA for the CDR3: TGTGCCAGCAGTGCACAGGGGGGTCCTCCGTATTTT. Residues: CASSAQGGPPYF.

This clonotype was picked up many times. The chain is built from TRBV4-1 and TRBJ2-7, with D unresolved. The germline V gene encodes CDR1 MGHRA and CDR2 YSYEKL. This CDR3 comprises 15 residues. Trimming removed 1 base at V and 0 bases at J, with 10 bases between. CDR3: CASSQAVTLSYEQYF. CDR3 nucleotides: TGCGCCAGCAGCCAAGCCGTCACCCTCTCCTACGAGCAGTACTTC.

Written as DNA, the CDR3 is TGCGCCAGCAGCTTGCGGACAGCTACCCAAAGGGCCTCCTACGAGCAGTACTTC. It is translated as CASSLRTATQRASYEQYF. The chain uses TRBV5-1 and TRBJ2-7; D perhaps matches TRBD1 (6 bases). V was pared by 1 base and J by 0 bases, with 20 bases between. This CDR3 is 18 amino acids long. CDR1 and CDR2 from the germline V gene are SGHRS and YFSETQ.

Many counts were recorded for this clonotype. The rearrangement links TRBV20-1 to TRBJ1-6, with 10 bases matching TRBD1. V shed 0 bases and J 10 bases; nucleotides not matched to a gene: 6. The V gene's germline CDR1 is DFQATT and CDR2 SNEGSKA (reference sequence). The CDR3 totals 15 residues. CDR3 amino acids: CSARDGTGVYSPLHF. The CDR3 bases are TGCAGTGCTAGAGACGGGACAGGGGTGTACTCACCCCTCCACTTT.

This clonotype showed up many times. The V gene is TRBV7-3, the J gene TRBJ2-2; D uncertain. The CDR3 extends over 13 amino acids. Germline values: CDR1 SGHTA, CDR2 FQGTGA. Trimming cost V 5 bases and J 7 bases, with 11 bases left between them. This CDR3 reads CASSPWTDGELFF. The CDR3 nucleotides read TGTGCCAGCAGCCCCTGGACGGACGGGGAGCTGTTTTTT.

This rearrangement joins TRBV12-3 or TRBV12-4 to TRBJ2-7; a possible D gene is TRBD2 (6 bases). V lost 5 bases, J lost 6 bases, and 17 bases lay in between. CDR3 length: 14 amino acids. The CDR3 sequence: CASSPTGTPAEQYF. DNA for the CDR3: TGTGCCAGCAGTCCGACCGGGACTCCCGCCGAGCAGTACTTC.

This clonotype was seen repeatedly, ten times or more. V is TRBV4-3 and J is TRBJ2-1, with TRBD2 matching over 9 bases. This CDR3 is built from 21 residues. V lost 0 bases and J lost 0; bases outside the gene matches: 15. CDR1 is LGHNA and CDR2 is YSLEER in the germline V gene. For the CDR3, the DNA is TGCGCCAGCAGCCAAGATCTATTAAGTAGCGGGAGAACCGGCTCCTACAATGAGCAGTTCTTC. It codes for CASSQDLLSSGRTGSYNEQFF.

The chain has TRBV24-1 and TRBJ2-1; the D is unclear. The CDR3 covers 18 residues. V lost 2 bases and J lost 0, with 16 bases in between. Germline CDR1 and CDR2: KGHDR and SFDVKD. The CDR3 region has the DNA TGTGCCACCAGTGATTATGCAGGCACAGACCCCTCCTACAATGAGCAGTTCTTC. Translated: CATSDYAGTDPSYNEQFF.

This clonotype was picked up a small number of times. The chain uses TRBV6-6 and TRBJ2-3; D remains ambiguous. CDR1 is MNHNY and CDR2 is SVGAGI in the germline V gene (reference sequence). CDR3 length: 18 amino acids. The V end lost 6 bases, the J end lost 3 bases, and 25 bases lay between the germline ends. The DNA of the CDR3 is TGTGCCAGCAGCCGACGCCTGATTTGGGTAGAGGTAACAGATACGCAGTATTTT. Protein product: CASSRRLIWVEVTDTQYF.

Ten or more counts support this clonotype. The chain links TRBV12-3 or TRBV12-4 to TRBJ2-7; D remains unclear. The V gene lost 6 bases and the J gene lost 3 bases, with 6 bases spanning the gap. The CDR3 is made up of 11 amino acids. CDR3 sequence: CASSRYYEQYF. The CDR3 DNA sequence: TGTGCCAGCAGCCGATACTACGAGCAGTACTTC.

This clonotype was seen ten or more times. V usage is TRBV5-1 and J usage is TRBJ2-1; TRBD2 agrees at 10 bases. V lost 0 bases and J lost 7; bases outside the gene matches: 4. Germline CDR1 and CDR2: SGHRS and YFSETQ. This CDR3 contains 15 residues. CDR3: CASSLALAGENEQFF. The CDR3 nucleotides are TGCGCCAGCAGCTTGGCCCTAGCGGGAGAGAATGAGCAGTTCTTC.

CDR3 nucleotide sequence: TGTGCCAGCAGCCTAAAGTCTAGCGGGGGAAGCACAGATACGCAGTATTTT. Translated: CASSLKSSGGSTDTQYF. This chain connects TRBV7-9 to TRBJ2-3; 10 nucleotides match TRBD2. J gave up 0 bases and V 5 bases, and 8 bases lay outside the gene matches. Germline CDR1 is SEHNR and CDR2 is FQNEAQ (reference sequence). The CDR3 loop spans 17 amino acids.

This clonotype was detected ten times or more. This chain joins TRBV7-2 and TRBJ2-3, with 7 bases lining up with TRBD2. The CDR3 has 17 amino acids. Per the germline V gene, CDR1 is SGHTA and CDR2 is FQGNSA. V lost 1 base, J lost 2 bases, and 9 bases stayed unmatched. CDR3 protein: CASSLGVDGGTTDTQYF. The CDR3 DNA is TGTGCCAGCAGCTTAGGCGTTGACGGGGGGACCACAGATACGCAGTATTTT.

This clonotype was detected ten times or more. The V and J genes are TRBV5-1 and TRBJ2-7, with D uncertain. Germline values: CDR1 SGHRS, CDR2 YFSETQ. There are 13 residues in the CDR3. V shed 0 bases and J shed 6 bases, with 10 bases lying between them. The CDR3 DNA reads as TGCGCCAGCAGCTTGGCGGGCAGGAGCGAGCAGTACTTC. Translation: CASSLAGRSEQYF.

V usage is TRBV10-3 and J usage is TRBJ2-5, with TRBD1 matching over 7 bases. The V gene's germline CDR1 is ENHRY and CDR2 SYGVKD. The junction had 2 bases not matched to a gene; V was cut back by 5 bases and J by 2 bases. The CDR3 runs 13 residues. The CDR3 DNA is TGTGCCATCAGTTCGGGACAGCAAGAGACCCAGTACTTC. Its translation: CAISSGQQETQYF.

This clonotype was counted a few times. The J gene is TRBJ1-1, the V gene TRBV7-9; 7 bases fit TRBD1. This CDR3 is built from 16 residues. The ends lost 5 bases at V and 1 base at J; junction bases unmatched: 10. Germline V gives CDR1 SEHNR, CDR2 FQNEAQ (reference sequence). CDR3 nucleotide sequence: TGTGCCAGCAGCCCAGGGGAGGGACAGCCGAACACTGAAGCTTTCTTT. It encodes CASSPGEGQPNTEAFF.

This clonotype was counted at least ten times. The chain uses TRBV7-2 and TRBJ2-7; no reliable D call. Trimming removed 4 bases at V and 2 bases at J, with 9 bases between. The CDR3 covers 13 residues. The germline V gene encodes CDR1 SGHTA and CDR2 FQGNSA. CDR3 bases: TGTGCCAGCAGCTCCCGCCCCCCCTACGAGCAGTACTTC. Translating gives CASSSRPPYEQYF.

The chain carries TRBV11-2 and TRBJ1-1; 10 nucleotides match TRBD1. Germline V gene data show CDR1 as SGHAT and CDR2 as FQNNGV. The trim removed 8 bases at V and 3 bases at J, leaving 6 bases unmatched. This CDR3 is 14 amino acids long. The CDR3 sequence is CASRTGGMYTEAFF. CDR3 DNA sequence: TGTGCCAGCCGGACAGGGGGAATGTACACTGAAGCTTTCTTT.